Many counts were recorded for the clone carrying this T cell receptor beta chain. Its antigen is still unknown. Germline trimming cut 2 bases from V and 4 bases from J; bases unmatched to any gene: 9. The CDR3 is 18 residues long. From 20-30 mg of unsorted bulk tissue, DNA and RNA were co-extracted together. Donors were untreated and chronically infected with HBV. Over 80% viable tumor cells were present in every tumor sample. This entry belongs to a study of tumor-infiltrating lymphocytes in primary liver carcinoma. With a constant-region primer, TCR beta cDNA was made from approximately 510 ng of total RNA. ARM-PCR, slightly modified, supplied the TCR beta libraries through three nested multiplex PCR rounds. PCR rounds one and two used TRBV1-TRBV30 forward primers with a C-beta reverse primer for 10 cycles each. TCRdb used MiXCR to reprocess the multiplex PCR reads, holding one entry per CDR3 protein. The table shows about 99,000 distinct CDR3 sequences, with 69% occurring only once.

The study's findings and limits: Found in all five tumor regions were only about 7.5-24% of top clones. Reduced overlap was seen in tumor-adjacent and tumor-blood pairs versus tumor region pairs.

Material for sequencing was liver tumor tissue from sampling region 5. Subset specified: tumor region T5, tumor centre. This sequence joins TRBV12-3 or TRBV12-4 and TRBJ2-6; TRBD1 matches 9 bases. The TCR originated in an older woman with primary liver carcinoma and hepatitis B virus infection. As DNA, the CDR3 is TGTGCCAGCAGTTTACTCCCGGGACAGGGAGCAGGGGCCAACGTCCTGACTTTC. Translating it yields CASSLLPGQGAGANVLTF.